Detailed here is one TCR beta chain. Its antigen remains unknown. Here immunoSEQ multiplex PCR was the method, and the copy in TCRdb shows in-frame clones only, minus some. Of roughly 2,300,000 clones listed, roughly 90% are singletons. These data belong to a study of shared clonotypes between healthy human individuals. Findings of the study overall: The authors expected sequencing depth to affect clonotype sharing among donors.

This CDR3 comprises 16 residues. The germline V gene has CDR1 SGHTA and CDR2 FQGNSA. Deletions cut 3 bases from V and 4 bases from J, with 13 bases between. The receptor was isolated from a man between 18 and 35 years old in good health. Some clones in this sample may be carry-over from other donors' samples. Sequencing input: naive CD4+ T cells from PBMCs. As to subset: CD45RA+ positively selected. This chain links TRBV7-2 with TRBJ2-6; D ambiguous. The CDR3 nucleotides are TGTGCCAGCAGCTTGAATAGGGCGGCGGGGGCCAACGTCCTGACTTTC. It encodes CASSLNRAAGANVLTF. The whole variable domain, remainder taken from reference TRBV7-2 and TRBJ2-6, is GAGVSQSPSNKVTEKGKDVELRCDPISGHTALYWYRQSLGQGLEFLIYFQGNSAPDKSGLPSDRFSAERTGGSVSTLTIQRTQQEDSAVYLCASSLNRAAGANVLTFGAGSRLTVL.